The 2 T cell receptor beta chains in this list originate from one sample, sequenced in a study of a mutant IDH1 vaccine in newly diagnosed glioma. Described time point: week 5, during vaccination. Alongside topical imiquimod, each dose of vaccine comprised 300 ug of mutant IDH1 20-mer peptide. No antigens are known for them. Measured with immunoSEQ multiplex PCR; TCRdb has only the in-frame clones, and not every one. This repertoire shows 70,000 to 100,000 clones, 90% to 95% found once; its top ten account for 0.5% to 0.7%. The specimen was PBMCs, collected from a glioma patient whose treatment included an IDH1 peptide vaccine. All receptors derive from a woman aged 50 to 60 with glioma.

The chain links TRBV10-2 to TRBJ1-6; 8 bases fit TRBD1. V dropped 4 bases and J dropped 2; count of bases not matched to a gene: 1. The CDR3 runs 15 residues. Germline CDR1 is WSHSY and CDR2 is SAAADI. The DNA of the CDR3 is TGCGCCAGCAGTGGACAGGGGCCCTATAATTCACCCCTCCACTTT. Amino acid sequence: CASSGQGPYNSPLHF.

The chain uses TRBV5-6 and TRBJ2-7, with 14 bases that match TRBD2. V lost 3 bases, J lost 1 base, and 6 bases stayed unmatched. Germline V gene lookup returns CDR1 SGHDT and CDR2 YYEEEE. The CDR3 loop spans 17 amino acids. The CDR3 sequence: CASSWGLAGEWSYEQYF. Here the CDR3 DNA reads TGTGCCAGCAGCTGGGGACTAGCGGGAGAATGGTCCTACGAGCAGTACTTC.